This paragraph reports one T cell receptor beta chain. Its ends do not fully match the called genes, so a read error is possible. This sample was taken from a study of tumor and adjacent non-tumor tissue in lung cancer. TCRbeta libraries were built with three rounds of nested PCR, modified from ARM-PCR. TCRdb recomputed calls from the multiplex PCR reads with MiXCR, one row per CDR3 protein. The table has about 110,000 distinct CDR3 sequences, 84% seen once. This sample's RNA came from whole unsorted tissue. Germline V CDR1 and CDR2: ENHRY, SYGVKD. CDR3 length: 17 residues. This chain links TRBV10-3 with TRBJ2-1, with 9 bases aligning to TRBD2. The clonotype originates from a man between 65 and 85 years old with non-small cell lung cancer. Material for sequencing was lung tumor tissue. For the CDR3, the DNA is TGTGCCATCAGTGAGCGCGGGGGGGCCAGCTCCTACAATGGGCAGTTCTTC. Amino acids: CAISERGGASSYNGQFF.